The 11 T cell receptor beta chains below were found in one sample sequenced in a study of Graves' ophthalmopathy and Graves' hyperthyroidism. Amplifying from RNA transcripts, the study obtained TCR beta CDR3 regions. In the first round, RT-PCR was carried out with HTBI primers, and a multiplex PCR formed the second round. TCRdb independently ran MiXCR on the multiplex PCR reads; one entry per CDR3 protein. The sample has around 1,000,000 distinct CDR3 sequences; about 40% are singletons. Source material: peripheral blood or thyroid tissue (not recorded which). The receptors shown here come from an adult man with Graves' hyperthyroidism.

The rearrangement links TRBV7-2 to TRBJ2-7, with TRBD2 matching 7 bases. V was clipped by 0 bases and J by 4 bases; unmatched bases: 9. CDR3 size: 16 residues. The V gene's germline CDR1 is SGHTA and CDR2 FQGNSA. The CDR3 reads CASSLAGPREGYEQYF. In DNA form, the CDR3 reads TGTGCCAGCAGCTTAGCTGGGCCGAGGGAGGGTTACGAGCAGTACTTC.

This clonotype was detected a few times. One junction end disagrees with the germline gene, perhaps due to a read error. J is TRBJ1-2 and V is TRBV7-9; 12 bases fit TRBD1. The CDR3 totals 17 residues. Looked up from germline, CDR1 is SEHNR and CDR2 is FQNEAQ (reference sequence). The CDR3 DNA follows: TGCGCCAGCAGCCACCGAGGACCGGGACAGGGGGCGGTTGGCTACACCTTC. Translating gives CASSHRGPGQGAVGYTF.

V gene TRBV19 combines with J gene TRBJ1-5; 9 bases map to TRBD1. The germline V gene has CDR1 LNHDA and CDR2 SQIVND (reference sequence). V gave up 7 bases and J gave up 7 bases; unmatched junction bases: 5. The CDR3 spans 13 residues. CDR3 loop: CASNDRGGQPQHF. CDR3 nucleotide sequence: TGTGCCAGTAATGACAGGGGGGGACAGCCCCAGCATTTT. The complete variable domain, with remaining parts taken from reference TRBV19 and TRBJ1-5, reads DGGITQSPKYLFRKEGQNVTLSCEQNLNHDAMYWYRQDPGQGLRLIYYSQIVNDFQKGDIAEGYSVSREKKESFPLTVTSAQKNPTAFYLCASNDRGGQPQHFGDGTRLSIL.

This clonotype has a count of ten or more. The CDR3 sequence is CASSTGTGLRAFF. CDR3 coding DNA: TGCGCCAGCAGCACCGGGACAGGGCTGAGAGCTTTCTTT. The chain couples TRBV4-3 to TRBJ1-1; TRBD1 matches at 9 bases. CDR1 and CDR2 (germline): LGHNA, YSLEER. CDR3 length equals 13 residues. V was clipped by 5 bases and J by 10 bases; unmatched bases: 8.

The chain combines TRBV5-1 with TRBJ2-7, with a tentative D call TRBD2 (6 bases). Deletions cut 2 bases from V and 4 bases from J, with 13 bases between. The CDR3 is 14 residues long. Germline lookup yields CDR1 SGHRS and CDR2 YFSETQ. Here the CDR3 DNA reads TGCGCCAGCAGCTTTAGCGGAAAGCCTTACGAGCAGTACTTC. This gives the protein CASSFSGKPYEQYF.

This clonotype was picked up many times. The J gene is TRBJ2-5, the V gene TRBV15; the match to TRBD1 covers 9 bases. The CDR3 sequence is 15 residues long. Germline assignment: CDR1 LNHNV and CDR2 YYDKDF (reference sequence). Trimming at V came to 2 bases and at J to 5 bases, leaving 6 bases not matched to a gene. CDR3 DNA sequence: TGTGCCACCAGCAGATGGACAGGGGTTCTGGAGACCCAGTACTTC. Translated: CATSRWTGVLETQYF.

This clonotype has ten or more counts. J is TRBJ1-5 and V is TRBV12-3 or TRBV12-4; 8 bases line up with TRBD1. Unmatched junction bases numbered 2, after V lost 1 base and J lost 3 bases. CDR3 length: 15 amino acids. This CDR3 is CASSLGQGTNQPQHF. CDR3 nucleotides: TGTGCCAGCAGTTTAGGACAGGGGACCAATCAGCCCCAGCATTTT.

The chain has TRBV10-3 and TRBJ2-3; D tentatively reads TRBD1 or TRBD2 (6 bases each). This CDR3 has 16 amino acids. V shed 3 bases and J shed 5 bases, with 18 bases lying between them. From germline, CDR1 is ENHRY and CDR2 SYGVKD. CDR3: CAISDFGRGGVDTQYF. In nucleotides, the CDR3 is TGTGCCATCAGTGATTTCGGCAGGGGCGGGGTAGATACGCAGTATTTT.

With regard to this clonotype: A much larger clone lies one base from this, so it may be a read error. The chain has TRBV7-9 and TRBJ2-7, with D unresolved. The V gene lost 5 bases and the J gene lost 6 bases, with 17 bases spanning the gap. The germline V gene has CDR1 SEHNR and CDR2 FQNEAQ (reference sequence). The CDR3 loop spans 14 amino acids. CDR3 DNA: TGTGCCAGCAGCCCCCGCCCTATAGGGTTCGAGCAGTACTTC. Residues: CASSPRPIGFEQYF.

The J gene is TRBJ2-7, the V gene TRBV12-3 or TRBV12-4; TRBD2 is a possible D gene (6 bases). The CDR3 has 14 residues. Trimming removed 5 bases from V and 5 bases from J, with 16 bases in between. The CDR3 DNA reads as TGTGCCAGCAGTCCCCGACTAGGCTTCAACGAGCAGTACTTC. It codes for CASSPRLGFNEQYF.

This chain links TRBV7-8 with TRBJ2-7; 8 positions agree with TRBD1. The CDR3 consists of 14 residues. Germline lookup yields CDR1 SGHVS and CDR2 FQNEAQ. V shed 8 bases and J 2 bases; nucleotides not matched to a gene: 8. CDR3 amino acids: CASRGQGITYEQYF. The CDR3 DNA reads TGTGCCAGCCGTGGACAGGGCATTACCTACGAGCAGTACTTC.